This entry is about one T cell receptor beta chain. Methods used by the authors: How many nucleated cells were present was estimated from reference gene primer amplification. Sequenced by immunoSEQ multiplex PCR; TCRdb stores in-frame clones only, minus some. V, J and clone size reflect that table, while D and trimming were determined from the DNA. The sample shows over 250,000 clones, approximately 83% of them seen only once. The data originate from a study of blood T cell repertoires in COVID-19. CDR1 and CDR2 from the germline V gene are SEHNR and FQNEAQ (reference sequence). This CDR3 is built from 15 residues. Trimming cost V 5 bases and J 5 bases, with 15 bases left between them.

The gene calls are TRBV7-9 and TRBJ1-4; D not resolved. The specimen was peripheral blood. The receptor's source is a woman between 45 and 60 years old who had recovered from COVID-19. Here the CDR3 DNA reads TGTGCCAGCAGCCTCGGAGTAGATATGAATGAAAAACTGTTTTTT. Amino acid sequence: CASSLGVDMNEKLFF.